The rows below give T cell receptor beta chains drawn from one sample of a study of CD8 T cells in Susac syndrome. MiXCR was run by TCRdb on the immunoSEQ multiplex PCR reads, yielding one entry per CDR3 protein. The repertoire has about 120,000 distinct CDR3 sequences, 80% to 95% of them found once; the top ten carry roughly 0.14%. Sequenced: CD4+ T cells from PBMCs. All receptors come from a human donor in good health. Each CDR3 is given with its conserved first and last residue. Each record gives: D gene, V gene, clone size, J gene, CDR3 protein, CDR3 DNA. A D gene is named only where the DNA matches it firmly. Some rows have no size entry. The others give once, few or many, or a class for an expanded clone.

>NA|TRBV6-2/TRBV6-3|few|TRBJ2-7
CASNAGMSLEQYF
TGTGCCAGCAATGCGGGGATGTCCTTGGAGCAGTACTTC
>TRBD2|TRBV20-1|once|TRBJ2-3
CSARTGGTDTQYF
TGCAGTGCTAGGACCGGGGGGACAGATACGCAGTATTTT
>TRBD1|TRBV6-1|few|TRBJ2-7
CASSDRGYEQYF
TGTGCCAGCAGCGACAGGGGTTACGAGCAGTACTTC
>TRBD1|TRBV2|NA|TRBJ2-2
CASITGVLGPGELFF
TGTGCCAGCATAACAGGGGTTCTTGGTCCCGGGGAGCTGTTTTTT
>TRBD2|TRBV20-1|NA|TRBJ2-7
CSARSDPGLASSYEQYF
TGCAGTGCTAGAAGCGACCCGGGACTAGCGAGCTCCTACGAGCAGTACTTC
>NA|TRBV2|NA|TRBJ2-1
CATTSSYNEQFF
TGTGCCACGACTAGCTCCTACAATGAGCAGTTCTTC
>TRBD2|TRBV12-5|NA|TRBJ2-1
CASGRTSGSRNEQFF
TGTGCTAGTGGTAGGACTAGCGGGAGTAGAAATGAGCAGTTCTTC
>TRBD2|TRBV7-2|NA|TRBJ2-3
CASTIPSGGLDTQYF
TGTGCCAGCACCATCCCTAGCGGGGGCCTAGATACGCAGTATTTT
>NA|TRBV29-1|NA|TRBJ1-5
CSVGQSNQPQHF
TGCAGCGTCGGACAGAGCAATCAGCCCCAGCATTTT
>NA|TRBV15|NA|TRBJ1-5
CATTGDSNQPQHF
TGTGCCACCACCGGGGATAGCAATCAGCCCCAGCATTTT
>NA|TRBV7-2|NA|TRBJ2-7
CASSPRLGEQYF
TGTGCCAGCAGCCCTCGTCTCGGCGAGCAGTACTTC
>NA|TRBV30|NA|TRBJ1-1
CAWTQGLGTEAFF
TGTGCCTGGACCCAGGGATTGGGCACTGAAGCTTTCTTT
>NA|TRBV7-9|NA|TRBJ1-4
CASRSGREKLFF
TGTGCCAGCAGGAGCGGGAGGGAAAAACTGTTTTTT
>NA|TRBV20-1|NA|TRBJ1-5
CSATGRSNQPQHF
TGCAGTGCCACAGGACGTAGCAATCAGCCCCAGCATTTT
>TRBD1|TRBV9|NA|TRBJ1-3
CASSVTGTGMSGGNTIYF
TGTGCCAGCAGCGTTACCGGGACAGGGATGTCGGGGGGAAACACCATATATTTT
>TRBD2|TRBV6-1|NA|TRBJ2-7
CASRTRGGRDSYEQYF
TGTGCCAGCAGGACCCGTGGTGGGAGGGATTCCTACGAGCAGTACTTC